These 2 T cell receptor beta chains were all obtained from the same sample, sequenced in a study of blood T cell repertoires in COVID-19. This table comes from immunoSEQ multiplex PCR, and its TCRdb copy is limited to in-frame clones, with some not included. The table shows over 200,000 clones, with about 90% occurring only once. Sample: peripheral blood. These receptors all stem from a man between 40 and 49 years old with active or convalescent COVID-19.

V usage is TRBV27 and J usage is TRBJ1-6, with TRBD1 matching over 9 bases. CDR1 is MNHEY and CDR2 is SMNVEV in the germline V gene (reference sequence). Trimming removed 3 bases from V and 10 bases from J; junction bases left unmatched: 13. This CDR3 comprises 17 residues. CDR3 loop: CASSFAPSTGGKSPLHF. The CDR3 region has the DNA TGTGCCAGCAGTTTTGCCCCCTCGACAGGGGGGAAATCACCCCTCCACTTT.

This rearrangement joins TRBV3-1 (or the pseudogene TRBV3-2) to TRBJ1-1, with D perhaps matching TRBD1 (5 bases). The germline V gene encodes CDR1 LGHDT and CDR2 YNNKEL (reference sequence). The CDR3 extends over 14 amino acids. Trimming cost V 0 bases and J 5 bases, with 10 bases left between them. CDR3 sequence reads: CASSQDRVGTEAFF. CDR3 DNA: TGTGCCAGCAGCCAAGACAGGGTTGGAACTGAAGCTTTCTTT.